Listed here are 13 T cell receptor beta chains from one sample, sequenced in a study of beta chain features in type 1 diabetes. The study reverse transcribed the entire isolated RNA, so it sequenced expressed TCRB transcripts. The protocol was immunoSEQ multiplex PCR, while the TCRdb copy is restricted to in-frame clones and leaves out a portion. Of 250,000 or so clones listed, 27% are singletons. The sample consisted of central memory CD4+ T cells from blood. These receptors were taken from a man aged 25 to 40 in good health.

V gene TRBV5-4 combines with J gene TRBJ1-2; D is uncertain. The V end was cut by 4 bases, the J end by 2 bases, with 9 bases between. Germline V gene lookup returns CDR1 SGHNT and CDR2 YYREEE (reference sequence). The CDR3 consists of 13 residues. The CDR3 bases are TGTGCCAGCAGCACGGACGGGAACTATGGCTACACCTTC. It is translated as CASSTDGNYGYTF.

In its sample, this clone was seen many times. The genes are TRBV30 and TRBJ2-7; TRBD2 matches 9 bases. The germline V gene has CDR1 GTSNPN and CDR2 SVGIG (reference sequence). V was clipped by 3 bases and J by 6 bases; unmatched bases: 9. The CDR3 is 14 amino acids. CDR3 residues: CAWRRGLAALEQYF. The CDR3 DNA follows: TGTGCCTGGAGAAGGGGACTAGCAGCTCTCGAGCAGTACTTC.

This clone was detected a few times. The V gene is TRBV5-6, the J gene TRBJ1-5; tentative D call: TRBD1 (6 bases). The CDR3 runs 15 residues. V was shortened by 4 bases and J by 0 bases, with 11 bases between the two germline ends. The V gene's germline CDR1 is SGHDT and CDR2 YYEEEE. The chain's CDR3 is CASSLGQISNQPQHF. CDR3 DNA: TGTGCCAGCAGCCTTGGACAGATTAGCAATCAGCCCCAGCATTTT.

This clone has more than one count but fewer than ten. The chain recombines TRBV7-2 with TRBJ2-1; 10 positions agree with TRBD2. Trimming removed 1 base from V and 7 bases from J; junction bases left unmatched: 7. Germline CDR1 and CDR2: SGHTA and FQGNSA. The CDR3 length is 16 residues. The CDR3: CASSLVASGGVNEQFF. In nucleotides, the CDR3 is TGTGCCAGCAGCTTAGTGGCTAGCGGGGGCGTGAATGAGCAGTTCTTC.

This clone came up a few times. This chain joins TRBV7-7 and TRBJ2-1, with 7 bases lining up with TRBD1. This CDR3 comprises 16 residues. V lost 2 bases and J lost 0; bases outside the gene matches: 4. Germline values: CDR1 SSHAT, CDR2 FNYEAQ (reference sequence). The CDR3 nucleotides are TGTGCCAGCAGCTTACATTGGGACAGCTCCTACAATGAGCAGTTCTTC. Amino acids: CASSLHWDSSYNEQFF.

This clone was counted a single time. V and J are TRBV4-3 and TRBJ2-2; tentatively, D is TRBD1 or TRBD2 (5 bases each). V shed 1 base and J shed 7 bases, with 10 bases lying between them. The CDR3 is 14 amino acids. Germline V gene sequence: CDR1 LGHNA, CDR2 YSLEER. CDR3 sequence (DNA): TGCGCCAGCAGCCAAGCCTGGGGGATCGGGGAGCTGTTTTTT. This encodes CASSQAWGIGELFF.

This clone was detected only a few times. At the DNA level, this CDR3 is encoded by other sequences in the same sample as well. This chain joins TRBV15 and TRBJ1-1; 11 bases match TRBD1. The CDR3 is 16 amino acids. CDR1 is LNHNV, CDR2 YYDKDF, per germline (reference sequence). The V gene end was trimmed by 3 bases and the J gene end by 6 bases; junction bases not matched to a gene: 9. As DNA, the CDR3 is TGTGCCACCAGCAGGGACCCCGGACAGGGGGCAGCTGAAGCTTTCTTT. Protein product: CATSRDPGQGAAEAFF.

Ten or more counts support this clone. Other DNA sequences in the sample encode the same CDR3. V usage is TRBV18 and J usage is TRBJ2-5; 8 nucleotides match TRBD1. The CDR3 sequence is 13 residues long. J was trimmed by 2 bases and V by 4 bases; bases with no gene match: 0. CDR1 KGHSH and CDR2 LQKENI come from the germline V gene. The CDR3 nucleotides read TGTGCCAGCTCACGGGACAGGCAAGAGACCCAGTACTTC. This encodes CASSRDRQETQYF.

This clone was counted a few times. Different DNA sequences within this sample yield the same CDR3. This sequence joins TRBV27 and TRBJ2-7, with D tentatively TRBD1 or TRBD2 (5 bases each). V lost 3 bases and J 2 bases, leaving 8 bases between the germline ends. CDR3 length: 13 amino acids. Germline loops: CDR1 MNHEY, CDR2 SMNVEV (reference sequence). The CDR3 region is CASSLGPAYEQYF. CDR3 DNA sequence: TGTGCCAGCAGTTTGGGACCGGCCTACGAGCAGTACTTC.

The CDR3 DNA sequence: TGTGCCAGCAGTAGGACTGGCTACGAGCAGTACTTC. This sequence encodes CASSRTGYEQYF. The chain employs TRBV25-1 and TRBJ2-5; perhaps TRBD2 as D (5 bases). Near its end, the DNA agrees better with TRBJ2-7, so the J call may be wrong. The CDR3 contains 12 residues. Germline CDR1 and CDR2: MGHDK and SYGVNS.

This clone has just a few counts. V is TRBV5-6 and J is TRBJ2-7, with D perhaps TRBD1 or TRBD2 (5 bases each). Germline assignment: CDR1 SGHDT and CDR2 YYEEEE. The CDR3 is made up of 13 amino acids. V was shortened by 4 bases and J by 4 bases, with 12 bases between the two germline ends. The CDR3 loop is CASSLYEGYEQYF. Here the CDR3 DNA reads TGTGCCAGCAGCCTTTATGAGGGGTACGAGCAGTACTTC.

The rearrangement uses TRBV29-1 and TRBJ1-2; D call uncertain. V was shortened by 6 bases and J by 5 bases, with 13 bases between the two germline ends. Germline lookup yields CDR1 SQVTM and CDR2 ANQGSEA. The CDR3 runs 12 residues. This CDR3 is CSVEDGLYGYTF. In DNA form, the CDR3 reads TGCAGCGTCGAGGATGGGTTGTATGGCTACACCTTC.

The chain recombines TRBV5-4 with TRBJ1-2, with 9 bases matching TRBD1. The CDR3 consists of 15 residues. The junction had 4 bases not matched to a gene; V was cut back by 0 bases and J by 4 bases. Germline CDR1 reads SGHNT; CDR2 reads YYREEE (reference sequence). The CDR3 coding sequence is TGTGCCAGCAGCTTGGGGACAGGGGAGGTCTATGGCTACACCTTC. Translation: CASSLGTGEVYGYTF.